The entry below gives a single T cell receptor (beta chain) sequence along with its context. The record originates from a study of blood T cell repertoires in COVID-19. Donors in Cohort 3 counted as recovered after two negative PCRs, clearance, or symptom resolution. Germline CDR1 and CDR2: SGHDN and FVKESK. The length of the CDR3 is 18 residues. Trimming cost V 0 bases and J 5 bases, with 22 bases left between them. Generated by immunoSEQ multiplex PCR, the TCRdb table keeps only in-frame clones and is missing some. The sample consists of 490,000 or so clones, around 85% of them appearing once. The receptor comes from a woman aged 55-70 years who had recovered from COVID-19. The chain carries TRBV14 and TRBJ1-1; D may be TRBD1 (6 bases). Sequencing input: PBMCs or T cells enriched from blood (not recorded which). This CDR3 reads CASSQEGLRGRGGTEAFF. The DNA of the CDR3 is TGTGCCAGCAGCCAAGAGGGATTAAGGGGCAGGGGTGGGACTGAAGCTTTCTTT.